This T cell receptor (beta chain) was recorded in a study of blood T cells in healthy people across ages. The authors ran a second PCR of 7 to 11 cycles using a sample-barcoded 5' primer and a J-beta primer mix. TCRdb analysed the 5' RACE reads with MiXCR anew, one entry per CDR3 protein. The table has roughly 800,000 distinct CDR3 sequences, about three fifths seen once. The trim removed 5 bases at V and 5 bases at J, leaving 3 bases unmatched. This CDR3 contains 14 residues. Germline V lookup: CDR1 SGHTA, CDR2 FQGNSA. This chain uses TRBV7-2 with TRBJ2-5; 12 bases line up with TRBD2. Source material: blood. The sequence came from a man under 40 in good health. The CDR3 nucleotides are TGTGCCAGCAGCCGACTAGCGGGAGACGAGACCCAGTACTTC. This translates into CASSRLAGDETQYF.